This note documents a single T cell receptor beta chain sequence. Its antigen remains unknown. The time point denotes: sample taken at primary tumor resection. The study sequenced unsorted whole RNA from tumor, nontumor lung or frozen PBMC. Donors were around 70 untreated early-stage non-small cell lung cancer patients. This sample is drawn from a study of spatial heterogeneity in lung cancer. Across the whole study: Among detected sequences, beta-chain ones consistently exceeded alpha-chain ones in number.

The study tagged each TCR cDNA molecule with a unique molecular identifier. TCRdb reanalysed the 5' RACE reads using MiXCR and keeps one entry per CDR3 protein. The data hold over 75,000 distinct CDR3 sequences, with more than 15% observed a single time. Whole-study results and caveats: Compared with follow-up, resection was when ubiquitous expanded tumor TCRs appeared in blood more.

This CDR3 spans 17 amino acids. The V end was cut by 2 bases, the J end by 0 bases, with 16 bases between. Per the germline V gene, CDR1 is MNHEY and CDR2 is SVGEGT. This chain links TRBV6-2 or TRBV6-3 with TRBJ1-1; the D gene is possibly TRBD1 (5 bases). The sequence was collected from a male donor with early-stage non-small cell lung cancer. The material sequenced was PBMCs, taken at surgery. CDR3 residues: CASSYLLGDRMNTEAFF. CDR3 coding DNA: TGTGCCAGCAGTTACCTCCTCGGGGACCGAATGAACACTGAAGCTTTCTTT.